One sample yielded the 8 T cell receptor beta chains listed below, sequenced in a study of CD8+ T cells in alopecia areata. Sample treatment: oral pan-JAK inhibitor, 5-10 mg twice daily. cDNA prepared by RNA extraction and subsequent reverse transcription served as the template for sequencing. Profiled with immunoSEQ multiplex PCR; TCRdb holds only in-frame clones, not every one. The sample lists under 200,000 clones, less than 80% occurring once. The source material was CD4+ T cells sorted from blood, sampled at week 24, from a patient treated with tofacitinib. These receptors originate from a human donor with alopecia areata.

This clone has just one count. The V gene is TRBV29-1, the J gene TRBJ1-2, with a weak D call TRBD1 (5 bases). The V gene lost 0 bases and the J gene lost 4 bases, with 15 bases spanning the gap. Germline V CDR1 and CDR2: SQVTM, ANQGSEA. This CDR3 spans 15 amino acids. The CDR3 spells CSVEDRMGVSYGYTF. CDR3 DNA: TGCAGCGTTGAAGATAGGATGGGGGTTAGCTATGGCTACACCTTC. The complete variable domain, with remaining parts taken from reference TRBV29-1 and TRBJ1-2, reads SAVISQKPSRDICQRGTSLTIQCQVDSQVTMMFWYRQQPGQSLTLIATANQGSEATYESGFVIDKFPISRPNLTFSTLTVSNMSPEDSSIYLCSVEDRMGVSYGYTFGSGTRLTVV.

The genes are TRBV5-1 and TRBJ1-6; no clear D gene. CDR1 is SGHRS and CDR2 is YFSETQ in the germline V gene. The CDR3 consists of 14 residues. The V gene lost 5 bases and the J gene lost 7 bases, with 13 bases spanning the gap. The CDR3, as DNA: TGCGCCAGCAGGTTCGGGGATCAAAATTCACCCCTCCACTTT. Translating gives CASRFGDQNSPLHF.

This chain uses TRBV5-1 with TRBJ2-1; no definite D call. Per germline, CDR1 SGHRS and CDR2 YFSETQ. The CDR3 is made up of 15 amino acids. V lost 4 bases and J 7 bases, leaving 18 bases between the germline ends. For the CDR3, the DNA is TGCGCCAGCAGCCCTCGGGTTGATGGCTTAAATGAGCAGTTCTTC. Its translation: CASSPRVDGLNEQFF.

This sequence joins TRBV2 and TRBJ2-7; D call uncertain. The CDR3 contains 11 residues. V shed 7 bases and J shed 4 bases, with 8 bases lying between them. Germline V gene lookup returns CDR1 SNHLY and CDR2 FYNNEI. The CDR3 nucleotides are TGTGCCAGCACCCCCCTTTACGAGCAGTACTTC. Its translation: CASTPLYEQYF.

This clone has only a few counts. The V gene is TRBV14, the J gene TRBJ2-5, with TRBD2 matching 7 bases. From germline, CDR1 is SGHDN and CDR2 FVKESK. The CDR3 is 14 residues long. The V and J ends lost 4 bases and 4 bases, in that order; junction bases with no gene match: 6. CDR3 sequence reads: CASSRTGGVETQYF. For the CDR3, the DNA is TGTGCCAGCAGCCGGACGGGGGGAGTAGAGACCCAGTACTTC. The whole variable domain, filled in from reference TRBV14 and TRBJ2-5, reads EAGVTQFPSHSVIEKGQTVTLRCDPISGHDNLYWYRRVMGKEIKFLLHFVKESKQDESGMPNNRFLAERTGGTYSTLKVQPAELEDSGVYFCASSRTGGVETQYFGPGTRLLVL.

This rearrangement joins TRBV27 to TRBJ2-7; D gene uncertain. Trimming stripped 4 bases from V and 3 bases from J, with 4 bases between. Germline assignment: CDR1 MNHEY and CDR2 SMNVEV (reference sequence). CDR3 size: 11 residues. CDR3 nucleotide sequence: TGTGCCAGCAGTTCAAACTACGAGCAGTACTTC. Translation: CASSSNYEQYF.

The genes are TRBV18 and TRBJ1-2, with 7 bases aligning to TRBD1. Trimming took 4 bases from V and 7 from J; bases not matched to a gene: 6. The CDR3 consists of 13 residues. Germline V gives CDR1 KGHSH, CDR2 LQKENI. The CDR3 loop is CASSRDRDAGYTF. The DNA of the CDR3 is TGTGCCAGCTCACGCGACAGGGATGCTGGCTACACCTTC.

This clone occurred a few times. J is TRBJ1-1 and V is TRBV6-1; D is unclear. The V gene lost 4 bases and the J gene lost 4 bases, with 10 bases spanning the gap. Germline CDR1 and CDR2: MNHNS and SASEGT. This CDR3 comprises 13 residues. CDR3 sequence: CASSGVVSTEAFF. CDR3 nucleotide sequence: TGTGCCAGCAGTGGAGTGGTGTCCACTGAAGCTTTCTTT.